Listed here are 20 T cell receptor beta chains from one sample, sequenced in a study of shared clonotypes between healthy human individuals. The table came from immunoSEQ multiplex PCR; TCRdb's copy has only in-frame clones and leaves some out. The repertoire consists of approximately 640,000 clones, with about 78% occurring once and the leading ten covering approximately 1.8%. The material sequenced was memory CD4+ T cells sorted from blood. This sample's subset: CD45RA-negative fraction. Every receptor here comes from a woman between 25 and 40 years old in good health.

V is TRBV11-2 and J is TRBJ1-1; D remains unclear. V was cut by 1 base and J by 0 bases, with 9 bases left in between. The CDR3 is 15 residues long. Germline-derived CDR1 and CDR2 are SGHAT and FQNNGV. The chain's CDR3 is CASSLGGFMNTEAFF. CDR3 sequence (DNA): TGTGCCAGCAGCTTAGGCGGCTTCATGAACACTGAAGCTTTCTTT. Complete variable domain (other parts from reference TRBV11-2 and TRBJ1-1): EAGVAQSPRYKIIEKRQSVAFWCNPISGHATLYWYQQILGQGPKLLIQFQNNGVVDDSQLPKDRFSAERLKGVDSTLKIQPAKLEDSAVYLCASSLGGFMNTEAFFGQGTRLTVV.

Worth noting for this clone: The same CDR3 is also encoded by other DNA sequences in this sample. The chain has TRBV29-1 and TRBJ2-3; TRBD1 might be the D (7 bases). The CDR3 loop spans 12 amino acids. Trimming pared 4 bases from V and 6 bases from J, leaving 11 bases between. CDR1 is SQVTM, CDR2 ANQGSEA, per germline. The DNA for the CDR3 is TGCAGCGTTGGCCAGGGGGGCGATACGCAGTATTTT. The encoded protein is CSVGQGGDTQYF.

The rearrangement uses TRBV28 and TRBJ1-2; 9 bases map to TRBD1. This CDR3 region has 13 residues. In germline, CDR1 is MDHEN, CDR2 SYDVKM. This CDR3 reads CAAEPGQGYGYTF. The CDR3, as DNA: TGTGCGGCCGAACCGGGACAGGGATATGGCTACACCTTC.

The rearrangement joins TRBV19 to TRBJ1-2; D is ambiguous. The V end was cut by 0 bases, the J end by 7 bases, with 12 bases between. This CDR3 has 14 residues. CDR1 is LNHDA and CDR2 is SQIVND in the germline V gene (reference sequence). CDR3 protein: CASSIEATLGGYTF. The CDR3 bases are TGTGCCAGTAGTATAGAGGCGACGCTGGGTGGCTACACCTTC.

The J gene is TRBJ2-7, the V gene TRBV2; possible D gene TRBD1, 6 bases. Trimming took 3 bases from V and 4 from J, leaving 13 bases between them. Per the germline V gene, CDR1 is SNHLY and CDR2 is FYNNEI. This CDR3 comprises 14 residues. The CDR3 DNA reads as TGTGCCAGCAGTGACTCCCGAAGGGGGTACGAGCAGTACTTC. As protein: CASSDSRRGYEQYF.

With respect to this clone: It is likely a read error: a sequence one base away is far more abundant. This specimen includes other DNA sequences encoding the same CDR3. The chain couples TRBV7-3 to TRBJ2-1; the D gene is possibly TRBD2 (5 bases). The CDR3 extends over 15 amino acids. V lost 5 bases to trimming and J lost 0 bases, with 11 bases between them. Germline-derived CDR1 and CDR2 are SGHTA and FQGTGA. CDR3 sequence reads: CASSPQRDSYNEQFF. The CDR3 DNA reads TGTGCCAGCAGCCCACAGAGGGACTCCTACAATGAGCAGTTCTTC.

This chain uses TRBV29-1 with TRBJ2-7; 8 bases line up with TRBD2. The CDR3 is 15 residues long. V was clipped by 3 bases and J by 0 bases; unmatched bases: 7. The germline gives CDR1 SQVTM, CDR2 ANQGSEA. DNA for the CDR3: TGCAGCGTTGAGAGTAGCGGGGAGAGCTCCTACGAGCAGTACTTC. This codes for CSVESSGESSYEQYF.

The chain links TRBV5-4 to TRBJ2-2; D is uncertain. The V and J ends lost 4 bases and 0 bases respectively, with 7 bases between them. CDR1 and CDR2 from the germline V gene are SGHNT and YYREEE (reference sequence). The length of the CDR3 is 14 residues. The CDR3 reads CASSPFANTGELFF. The DNA of the CDR3 is TGTGCCAGCAGCCCGTTCGCGAACACCGGGGAGCTGTTTTTT.

In regard to this clone: This may arise from a read error, as a much more abundant clone is one base away. The V and J genes are TRBV7-8 and TRBJ2-3; D call uncertain. CDR3 length: 11 amino acids. From germline, CDR1 is SGHVS and CDR2 FQNEAQ. Trimming left V 3 bases short and J 4 bases short, with 2 bases between. The CDR3 is CASSFSDTQYF. The CDR3 region has the DNA TGTGCCAGCAGCTTTTCAGATACGCAGTATTTT. The entire variable domain, with the rest obtained from reference TRBV7-8 and TRBJ2-3, is as follows: GAGVSQSPRYKVAKRGQDVALRCDPISGHVSLFWYQQALGQGPEFLTYFQNEAQLDKSGLPSDRFFAERPEGSVSTLKIQRTQQEDSAVYLCASSFSDTQYFGPGTRLTVL.

This clone came up a few times. This rearrangement joins TRBV6-4 to TRBJ2-1; TRBD2 aligns across 9 bases. Germline CDR1 reads MRHNA; CDR2 reads SNTAGT. The trim removed 0 bases at V and 5 bases at J, leaving 8 bases unmatched. CDR3 length: 17 residues. Here the CDR3 reads CASSDSKSSGIHNEQFF. The CDR3 DNA reads as TGTGCCAGCAGTGACTCGAAGTCTAGCGGGATCCACAATGAGCAGTTCTTC.

The chain employs TRBV29-1 and TRBJ1-2, with 8 bases matching TRBD1. Germline V gene lookup returns CDR1 SQVTM and CDR2 ANQGSEA. Trimming cost V 7 bases and J 3 bases; bases outside gene matches: 7. The CDR3 extends over 13 amino acids. CDR3 nucleotides: TGCAGCGCTAGGGTACAGGGGGACTATGGCTACACCTTC. This translates into CSARVQGDYGYTF.

The chain links TRBV19 to TRBJ2-1; 11 bases map to TRBD2. The CDR3 is 15 residues long. Germline V gives CDR1 LNHDA, CDR2 SQIVND (reference sequence). V shed 1 base, J shed 8 bases, and the junction held 4 bases outside the gene matches. CDR3: CASSIGTSGSDEQFF. The CDR3 bases are TGTGCCAGTAGTATAGGAACTAGCGGGAGCGATGAGCAGTTCTTC.

This clone was recorded a few times. CDR3 sequence reads: CASSRWGTPVGEQFF. In DNA form, the CDR3 reads TGCGCCAGCAGCCGATGGGGGACTCCCGTTGGAGAGCAGTTCTTC. The V call is TRBV5-1, the J call TRBJ2-1; a possible D gene is TRBD2 (6 bases). The CDR3 runs 15 residues. Trimming stripped 4 bases from V and 10 bases from J, with 21 bases between. Looked up from germline, CDR1 is SGHRS and CDR2 is YFSETQ.

The rearrangement joins TRBV19 to TRBJ1-5; D is ambiguous. V dropped 5 bases and J dropped 0 bases, with 8 bases sitting between them. The CDR3 is made up of 14 amino acids. Germline assignment: CDR1 LNHDA and CDR2 SQIVND (reference sequence). CDR3 coding DNA: TGTGCCAGTAGTGTACGGTATAGCAATCAGCCCCAGCATTTT. It specifies CASSVRYSNQPQHF.

In regard to this clone: An end of the junction does not agree with germline; a read error may underlie this. The rearrangement uses TRBV6-5 and TRBJ2-7; 10 bases line up with TRBD2. This CDR3 has 15 amino acids. The germline V gene encodes CDR1 MNHEY and CDR2 SVGAGI. The DNA of the CDR3 is TGTGCCAGCAGCTACTCCGGAACTAGCGGGATTGAGCAGTACTTC. Protein: CASSYSGTSGIEQYF.

The rearrangement links TRBV4-1 to TRBJ2-1; D possibly matches TRBD1 or TRBD2 (5 bases each). Germline CDR1 MGHRA, CDR2 YSYEKL. This CDR3 region has 15 residues. Trimming removed 0 bases from V and 9 bases from J, with 15 bases in between. The CDR3 sequence is CASSQDYPGPGEQFF. In DNA, the CDR3 is TGCGCCAGCAGCCAAGATTATCCGGGGCCGGGTGAGCAGTTCTTC.

This clone appeared a few times. The chain is built from TRBV5-8 and TRBJ1-3; a possible D gene is TRBD1 (6 bases). CDR3 length: 14 amino acids. In germline, CDR1 is SGHTS, CDR2 YDEGEE. V shed 4 bases and J shed 0 bases, with 8 bases lying between them. The DNA for the CDR3 is TGTGCCAGCAGCAGGGACATCTCTGGAAACACCATATATTTT. Protein product: CASSRDISGNTIYF.

Only one count was recorded for this clone. The chain joins TRBV5-6 to TRBJ2-1, with unresolved D. Looked up from germline, CDR1 is SGHDT and CDR2 is YYEEEE. The length of the CDR3 is 14 residues. V lost 1 base and J 2 bases, leaving 7 bases between the germline ends. This CDR3 reads CASSLPAAYNEQFF. In nucleotides, the CDR3 is TGTGCCAGCAGCTTGCCGGCGGCCTACAATGAGCAGTTCTTC.

CDR3 loop: CASRANSGANVLTF. CDR3 DNA sequence: TGTGCCAGCAGAGCCAACTCTGGGGCCAACGTCCTGACTTTC. The chain uses TRBV6-5 and TRBJ2-6; D is unclear. Between the trimmed V and J ends, which lost 6 bases and 0 bases, there was a span of 6 bases. This CDR3 contains 14 residues. From germline, CDR1 is MNHEY and CDR2 SVGAGI.

This clone was picked up many times. The CDR3 loop is CASSLEDRGYTF. In DNA, the CDR3 is TGTGCCAGCAGCTTGGAGGACAGGGGCTACACCTTC. This rearrangement joins TRBV11-2 to TRBJ1-2; 7 bases fit TRBD1. Unmatched junction bases numbered 3, after V lost 3 bases and J lost 8 bases. The CDR3 has 12 amino acids. Germline CDR1 is SGHAT and CDR2 is FQNNGV.